The T cell receptor (beta chain) described here comes from a study of T cells in Graves' hyperthyroidism and ophthalmopathy. The CDR3 is 15 residues long. The V gene lost 3 bases and the J gene lost 4 bases, with 13 bases spanning the gap. The germline V gene encodes CDR1 LGHDT and CDR2 YNNKEL (reference sequence). This clonotype was observed at least ten times. Researchers amplified the TCR beta CDR3 regions from RNA transcripts. The TCR CDR3 first-round RT-PCR relied on the HTBI primer set. One entry per CDR3 protein results from TCRdb running MiXCR on the multiplex PCR reads. The repertoire holds about 400,000 distinct CDR3 sequences, with around 15% as singletons.

The TCR originated in a man aged 18 to 29 with Graves' ophthalmopathy. The chain uses TRBV3-1 and TRBJ2-1; no reliable D call. Sequences were obtained from blood. The CDR3 protein is CASSQGTWEYNEQFF. CDR3 nucleotides: TGTGCCAGCAGCCAGGGCACCTGGGAATACAATGAGCAGTTCTTC.